The present T cell receptor (beta chain) was sequenced within a study of technical replicates of blood from a handful of donors. CDR3 length equals 12 residues. Germline CDR1 and CDR2: SGHRS and YFSETQ. The V end was cut by 7 bases, the J end by 2 bases, with 9 bases between. Sequencing was performed with immunoSEQ multiplex PCR; in TCRdb, only in-frame clones are kept and a portion is missing. This sample has fewer than 70,000 clones, with 85% to 90% found just once. The chain links TRBV5-1 to TRBJ1-1; tentatively, D is TRBD1 (6 bases). The sequence derives from a human donor in good health. Some clones in this sample may be carry-over from other donors' samples. The sequenced sample consisted of PBMCs. In DNA, the CDR3 is TGCGCCAGCGGACAGAGTAACACTGAAGCTTTCTTT. This codes for CASGQSNTEAFF.